This is a list of T cell receptor beta chains from one sample in a study of identical twins. TCRdb re-derived calls from the 5' RACE reads in MiXCR, one entry per CDR3 protein. Of 400,000 to 550,000 distinct CDR3 sequences in the sample, roughly a fifth were seen once. These same records also appear under a second study, on T cells expressing NK-cell markers.

The sequenced material came from CD4+ T cells sorted from blood. All receptors derive from a woman aged 18-29 years in good health. Each CDR3 is given with its conserved first and last residue. Each record gives: D gene, clone size, J gene, V gene, CDR3 DNA, CDR3 protein. The D gene is left open where the match is weak. A row's size may be missing; if present it is once, few, many or a size class.

>NA|NA|TRBJ1-2|TRBV30
TGTGCCTGGGTACAGGGTAACTATGGCTACACCTTC
CAWVQGNYGYTF
>NA|few|TRBJ1-2|TRBV6-1
TGTGCCAGCAGTGACAACCTCTATGGCTACACCTTC
CASSDNLYGYTF
>NA|few|TRBJ2-7|TRBV20-1
TGCAGTGCTAGAGATACGTACGAGCAGTACTTC
CSARDTYEQYF
>NA|NA|TRBJ2-1|TRBV20-1
TGCAGTCCCAAAACTAGGATCAGGACCAATGAGCAGTTCTTC
CSPKTRIRTNEQFF
>TRBD1|NA|TRBJ2-1|TRBV20-1
TGCTGTGCTAGAGGACAGGGGGCAAGTACCTACAATGAGCAGTTCTTC
CCARGQGASTYNEQFF
>NA|NA|TRBJ1-1|TRBV20-1
TGCAGTGCGACGAGGGACGCGAACACTGAAGCTTTCTTT
CSATRDANTEAFF
>NA|NA|TRBJ2-7|TRBV5-5
TGTGCCAGCAGCCCATGGCTATCCTACGAGCAGTACTTC
CASSPWLSYEQYF
>NA|NA|TRBJ2-1|TRBV7-9
TGTGCCAGCAGCTTACCCGAGGGGGCCTACAATGAGCAGTTCTTC
CASSLPEGAYNEQFF
>NA|few|TRBJ2-3|TRBV20-1
TGCAGTGCTTCCTCCTGGACAGATACGCAGTATTTT
CSASSWTDTQYF
>NA|NA|TRBJ1-2|TRBV12-3/TRBV12-4
TGTGCCAGCAGTTTAGCGGGCAGGGGTCTCTATGGCTACACATTC
CASSLAGRGLYGYTF
>NA|NA|TRBJ2-1|TRBV12-3/TRBV12-4
TGTGCCAGCAGCCGCCTGGGGGAGCAGTTCTTC
CASSRLGEQFF
>TRBD2|NA|TRBJ2-1|TRBV29-1
TGCAGCGTTGTCTTCCTAGCGGGGGCCCGCTCCTACAATGAGCAGTTCTTC
CSVVFLAGARSYNEQFF
>NA|few|TRBJ2-7|TRBV5-1
TGCGCCAGCAGCTTGGGGGGTTCCGAGCAGTACTTC
CASSLGGSEQYF
>NA|NA|TRBJ2-3|TRBV10-2
TGCGCCAGCATTCGAGCGAGAGTTACAGATACGCAGTATTTT
CASIRARVTDTQYF
>TRBD1|NA|TRBJ2-7|TRBV2
TGTGCCAGTGTCCCGGGACAGGGGCTTTACGAGCAGTACTTC
CASVPGQGLYEQYF
>NA|few|TRBJ2-7|TRBV9
TGTGCCAGCAGCGTCGACCCGAGCGTCTCCTACGAGCAGTACTTC
CASSVDPSVSYEQYF
>TRBD1|NA|TRBJ2-1|TRBV7-7
TGTGCCAGCAGCTTAGGTGGGACAGGGCCCAATGAGCAGTTCTTC
CASSLGGTGPNEQFF
>NA|NA|TRBJ2-5|TRBV7-2
TGTGCCAGCAAGAGGGACTCAGGGAGAGAGACCCAGTACTTC
CASKRDSGRETQYF
>TRBD2|many|TRBJ2-7|TRBV29-1
TGCAGCGTTGTACTAGCGAGCCACGAGCAGTACTTC
CSVVLASHEQYF
>TRBD2|few|TRBJ2-1|TRBV12-5
TGTGCTAGTGGTTTGTACCTAGCGGTGGCAAAAGAGCAGTTCTTC
CASGLYLAVAKEQFF
>NA|NA|TRBJ2-3|TRBV7-2
TGTGCCAGCAGCTTAGGGCGACCATCTAGCACAGATACGCAGTATTTT
CASSLGRPSSTDTQYF
>TRBD2|NA|TRBJ2-3|TRBV5-1
TGCGCCAGCAGCTTGACCCTAGCGGGGGGGGCAGGGACGCAGTATTTT
CASSLTLAGGAGTQYF
>TRBD2|few|TRBJ2-1|TRBV6-4
TGTGCCAGCTCCAGGACCGGGACTAGCGGGAGGGTTGAGCAGTTCTTC
CASSRTGTSGRVEQFF
>NA|NA|TRBJ2-5|TRBV7-9
TGTGCCAGCAGCTACCCGACAGGGAGGGAGACCCAGTACTTC
CASSYPTGRETQYF
>NA|NA|TRBJ1-3|TRBV19
TGTGCCAGTAGTATCCAGATTGGGTGGAACACCATATATTTT
CASSIQIGWNTIYF
>TRBD1|many|TRBJ1-2|TRBV20-1
TGCAGTGCTAGTCGACAGGGAGAAGGCTACACCTTC
CSASRQGEGYTF
>NA|few|TRBJ1-3|TRBV7-2
TGTGCCAGCAGCTTGAGGATTGGAAACACCATATATTTT
CASSLRIGNTIYF
>TRBD2|NA|TRBJ2-1|TRBV20-1
TGCAGTGCGGGAGGGATCAATGAGCAGTTCTTC
CSAGGINEQFF
>TRBD1|NA|TRBJ2-1|TRBV29-1
TGCAGCGTGGGGGACAGGAGGAATGAGCAGTTCTTC
CSVGDRRNEQFF
>NA|few|TRBJ1-2|TRBV30
TGTGCCTGGAGTCGCGGTAGGGGTATCTATGGCTACACCTTC
CAWSRGRGIYGYTF
>TRBD1|few|TRBJ2-1|TRBV6-5
TGTGCCAGCAGTTCACCGGGACAGGGTTATCATGAGCAGTTCTTC
CASSSPGQGYHEQFF
>TRBD2|many|TRBJ2-7|TRBV12-3/TRBV12-4
TGTGCCAGCACCTTGGGGGGGTCCTACGAGCAGTACTTC
CASTLGGSYEQYF
>NA|many|TRBJ2-2|TRBV10-2
TGCGCCGGGCGGACCCCCGGGGCCGGGGAGCTGTTTTTT
CAGRTPGAGELFF
>TRBD2|NA|TRBJ2-7|TRBV7-2
TGTGCCAGCAGCTTATCTAGCGGGAGTCAGTACGAGCAGTACTTC
CASSLSSGSQYEQYF
>NA|NA|TRBJ1-1|TRBV10-3
TGTGCCATCGGACGGATGAACACTGAAGCTTTCTTT
CAIGRMNTEAFF
>NA|NA|TRBJ2-7|TRBV20-1
TGCAGTGCTCCTGCTTTGACGTCCTACGAGCAGTACTTC
CSAPALTSYEQYF
>TRBD1|NA|TRBJ1-3|TRBV2
TGTGCCAGCAGGCTGGGACAGGGAGGAAACACCATATATTTT
CASRLGQGGNTIYF
>NA|NA|TRBJ1-1|TRBV20-1
TGCAGTGCTAGTCATCGAGTGAACACTGAAGCTTTCTTT
CSASHRVNTEAFF
>TRBD2|NA|TRBJ2-1|TRBV20-1
TGCAGTGCTAGAGGCCCCTATACTAGCGGGAGGCCCCCTGAGCAGTTCTTC
CSARGPYTSGRPPEQFF
>NA|few|TRBJ2-7|TRBV14
TGTGCCAGCAGCCAACACACAGGTTCCTACGAGCAGTACTTC
CASSQHTGSYEQYF
>NA|many|TRBJ2-3|TRBV7-2
TGTGCCAGCAGCTTACTAGGGAGCACAGATACGCAGTATTTT
CASSLLGSTDTQYF
>NA|few|TRBJ2-7|TRBV7-6
TGTGCCAGCAGCACTTATGGCTACGAGCAGTACTTC
CASSTYGYEQYF
>TRBD2|few|TRBJ2-7|TRBV7-8
TGTGCCAGCAGCACGACTAGCGGGGCTTACGAGCAGTACTTC
CASSTTSGAYEQYF
>NA|few|TRBJ2-1|TRBV15
TGTGCCACCAGCAAACAGGGTGTGGTCAATGAGCAGTTCTTC
CATSKQGVVNEQFF
>NA|many|TRBJ2-3|TRBV10-3
TGTGCCATCAGTGGCGAAGGCGATACGCAGTATTTT
CAISGEGDTQYF